The 9 T cell receptor beta chains in this list originate from one sample, sequenced in a study of T cell repertoires in cytomegalovirus infection. TCRdb used MiXCR to reprocess the reads, holding one entry per CDR3 protein. This sample has approximately 500,000 distinct CDR3 sequences, with about 10% found just once. The source material was PBMCs. These TCRs come from a human donor in good health (CMV status not recorded). Some clones in this sample may be carry-over from other donors' samples.

This clonotype occurred many times. The chain couples TRBV14 to TRBJ2-7, with 11 bases aligning to TRBD2. Trimming at V came to 0 bases and at J to 4 bases, leaving 2 bases not matched to a gene. The CDR3 has 15 residues. Germline V lookup: CDR1 SGHDN, CDR2 FVKESK. CDR3 coding DNA: TGTGCCAGCAGCCAAGATCGACTAGCGGGGTACGAGCAGTACTTC. It is translated as CASSQDRLAGYEQYF.

In this sample, this clonotype turned up many times. V and J are TRBV11-3 and TRBJ2-5, with D perhaps TRBD2 (6 bases). Germline V gene data show CDR1 as SGHNT and CDR2 as YENEEA. V lost 5 bases and J 2 bases, leaving 15 bases between the germline ends. The CDR3 sequence is 15 residues long. As DNA, the CDR3 is TGTGCCAGCAGCCGGGGACTCCGCGAACAAGAGACCCAGTACTTC. Protein sequence: CASSRGLREQETQYF.

This clonotype was picked up many times. The J gene is TRBJ1-4, the V gene TRBV6-6, with D unresolved. V lost 7 bases and J lost 8, with 20 bases in between. The CDR3 is made up of 15 amino acids. CDR1 is MNHNY, CDR2 SVGAGI, per germline (reference sequence). The CDR3 DNA sequence: TGTGCCAGCAACCTCGGCGGTGGGCGTGGGGAAAAACTGTTTTTT. This translates into CASNLGGGRGEKLFF.

This clonotype was counted only a few times. The V call is TRBV5-1, the J call TRBJ1-4, with 9 bases that match TRBD1. Germline V gene lookup returns CDR1 SGHRS and CDR2 YFSETQ. CDR3 length: 15 amino acids. V gave up 0 bases and J gave up 8 bases; unmatched junction bases: 5. The CDR3 loop is CASSLGGQGFEKLFF. In DNA, the CDR3 is TGCGCCAGCAGCTTGGGGGGACAGGGATTCGAAAAACTGTTTTTT.

This clonotype was observed at least ten times. The chain carries TRBV7-3 and TRBJ2-3, with 12 bases matching TRBD1. Germline CDR1 SGHTA, CDR2 FQGTGA. The V gene end was trimmed by 5 bases and the J gene end by 4 bases; junction bases not matched to a gene: 10. The CDR3 is 17 residues long. This CDR3 is CASSPSPGQGAADTQYF. CDR3 DNA sequence: TGTGCCAGCAGCCCGAGCCCGGGACAGGGGGCGGCAGATACGCAGTATTTT. The full variable domain, rest sourced from reference TRBV7-3 and TRBJ2-3, is GAGVSQTPSNKVTEKGKYVELRCDPISGHTALYWYRQSLGQGPEFLIYFQGTGAADDSGLPNDRFFAVRPEGSVSTLKIQRTERGDSAVYLCASSPSPGQGAADTQYFGPGTRLTVL.

This sequence joins TRBV29-1 and TRBJ2-7, with 7 bases matching TRBD1. V trimming: 5 bases; J trimming: 1 base; junction bases outside the gene matches: 2. CDR1 and CDR2 from the germline V gene are SQVTM and ANQGSEA. The CDR3 is 12 amino acids. CDR3 sequence: CSVRGQSYEQYF. The CDR3 coding sequence is TGCAGCGTTCGGGGACAGTCCTACGAGCAGTACTTC.

The chain uses TRBV7-3 and TRBJ1-6, with D tentatively TRBD1 (6 bases). This CDR3 has 14 residues. The germline CDR1 and CDR2 sequences are SGHTA and FQGTGA. V gave up 5 bases and J gave up 10 bases, with 15 bases separating them. The DNA for the CDR3 is TGTGCCAGCAGCCCGACAGGAGGAGGGTCACCCCTCCACTTT. Translating gives CASSPTGGGSPLHF.

This clonotype was seen at least ten times. The chain uses TRBV10-3 and TRBJ2-1; no clear D gene. Germline V gene data show CDR1 as ENHRY and CDR2 as SYGVKD. This CDR3 is 15 amino acids long. V shed 3 bases and J shed 4 bases, with 13 bases lying between them. For the CDR3, the DNA is TGTGCCATCAGTGACCCCGTTGCGGTATACAATGAGCAGTTCTTC. It specifies CAISDPVAVYNEQFF.

This clonotype was observed at least ten times. The V call is TRBV7-2, the J call TRBJ1-1; D not resolved. Trimming pared 11 bases from V and 0 bases from J, leaving 13 bases between. The germline V gene encodes CDR1 SGHTA and CDR2 FQGNSA. The CDR3 covers 13 residues. The CDR3 here is CALSGRLNTEAFF. The CDR3 bases are TGTGCCTTATCCGGGAGATTGAACACTGAAGCTTTCTTT.